One and the same sample provided the 23 T cell receptor beta chains below, sequenced in a study of CD8 T cells in ankylosing spondylitis. TCRdb reprocessed the 5' RACE reads with MiXCR, giving one entry per CDR3 protein. The repertoire holds 90,000 to 120,000 distinct CDR3 sequences, with approximately 25% as singletons. The sequenced sample was synovial fluid, either unsorted or a sorted T cell fraction (not recorded which). The source is a male donor with ankylosing spondylitis.

This clonotype was recorded a few times. This rearrangement joins TRBV4-1 to TRBJ2-1, with 10 positions matching TRBD2. Germline CDR1 and CDR2: MGHRA and YSYEKL. With 1 base clipped from V and 7 bases from J, the junction kept 13 bases outside the gene matches. This CDR3 is 18 amino acids long. CDR3 sequence reads: CASSQGPILAGVVNEQFF. For the CDR3, the DNA is TGCGCCAGCAGCCAAGGTCCCATTCTAGCGGGAGTAGTGAATGAGCAGTTCTTC.

The table lists this clonotype with a few counts. The rearrangement uses TRBV6-1 and TRBJ1-5, with 9 bases fitting TRBD1. The germline gives CDR1 MNHNS, CDR2 SASEGT. V lost 4 bases, J lost 1 base, and 2 bases stayed unmatched. CDR3 length equals 15 residues. Written as DNA, the CDR3 is TGTGCCAGCAGTGGGACAGGGGCGAGCAATCAGCCCCAGCATTTT. Its protein is CASSGTGASNQPQHF.

This clonotype was counted between two and nine times. J is TRBJ2-7 and V is TRBV5-5; possibly TRBD2 for D (6 bases). V was trimmed by 1 base and J by 0 bases, leaving 11 bases between them. The CDR3 spans 15 residues. The germline gives CDR1 SGHKS, CDR2 YYEKEE (reference sequence). CDR3 in DNA: TGTGCCAGCAGCTTGTCTTTCGGGGGCTCCTACGAGCAGTACGTC. Its translation is CASSLSFGGSYEQYV.

The sample holds many counts of this clonotype. The chain joins TRBV24-1 to TRBJ2-2; a possible D gene is TRBD2 (6 bases). Trimming left V 9 bases short and J 0 bases short, with 7 bases between. The CDR3 is 13 amino acids. CDR1 and CDR2 (germline): KGHDR, SFDVKD. CDR3 sequence (DNA): TGTGCCACCCGGGAGCCGAACACCGGGGAGCTGTTTTTT. This translates into CATREPNTGELFF.

J is TRBJ1-2 and V is TRBV5-6; D is unclear. CDR1 and CDR2 from the germline V gene are SGHDT and YYEEEE. The V end lost 0 bases, the J end lost 4 bases, and 10 bases lay between the germline ends. The CDR3 length is 14 residues. The CDR3 region has the DNA TGTGCCAGCAGCTTGGGGGGTTTGGGCTATGGCTACACCTTC. Amino acid sequence: CASSLGGLGYGYTF.

This clonotype has a handful of counts. V and J are TRBV6-4 and TRBJ2-1, with D perhaps matching TRBD2 (5 bases). Germline V gives CDR1 MRHNA, CDR2 SNTAGT. This CDR3 has 17 residues. V was trimmed by 4 bases and J by 6 bases, leaving 22 bases between them. Here the CDR3 reads CASSGGEGMASPNEQFF. CDR3 in DNA: TGTGCCAGCAGTGGGGGAGAGGGCATGGCCAGCCCCAATGAGCAGTTCTTC.

The gene calls are TRBV7-9 and TRBJ1-2, with TRBD1 identical over 9 bases. The length of the CDR3 is 16 residues. The germline CDR1 and CDR2 sequences are SEHNR and FQNEAQ (reference sequence). The J segment lost 4 bases and the V segment lost 5 bases, leaving 11 bases of the junction unmatched. CDR3 protein: CASSPIGQGRSYGYTF. In DNA, the CDR3 is TGTGCCAGCAGCCCCATCGGACAGGGGAGGTCCTATGGCTACACCTTC.

The V gene is TRBV5-1, the J gene TRBJ1-6; D is unclear. The CDR3 covers 16 residues. The V gene's germline CDR1 is SGHRS and CDR2 YFSETQ. Between the trimmed V and J ends, which lost 3 bases and 0 bases, there was a span of 10 bases. The chain's CDR3 is CASSSTLSSYNSPLHF. CDR3 in DNA: TGCGCCAGCAGCTCGACACTGAGCTCCTATAATTCACCCCTCCACTTT.

J is TRBJ2-3 and V is TRBV21-1; the table's D call, TRBD2, was not checked against the DNA. TRBV21-1 is a pseudogene. CDR3 size: 14 residues. The CDR3 DNA is TGTGCCGACCCGGACTCGCTTAGCACAGATACGCAGTATTTT. It translates to CADPDSLSTDTQYF.

In this sample, this clonotype turned up a few times. V gene TRBV29-1 combines with J gene TRBJ2-1; TRBD2 agrees at 8 bases. V shed 7 bases, J shed 6 bases, and the junction held 20 bases outside the gene matches. The CDR3 is made up of 17 amino acids. Germline lookup yields CDR1 SQVTM and CDR2 ANQGSEA. CDR3 loop: CSAEIYAAGTRGNEQFF. The CDR3 nucleotides read TGCAGCGCAGAGATATATGCTGCTGGGACTAGGGGCAATGAGCAGTTCTTC.

This sequence joins TRBV7-9 and TRBJ2-7; TRBD1 might be the D (5 bases). The CDR3 contains 13 residues. The V gene's germline CDR1 is SEHNR and CDR2 FQNEAQ (reference sequence). Trimming removed 5 bases from V and 7 bases from J, with 15 bases in between. The chain's CDR3 is CASSPMRTPEQYF. The CDR3 DNA reads as TGTGCCAGCAGCCCAATGAGGACACCGGAGCAGTACTTC.

The V and J genes are TRBV12-3 or TRBV12-4 and TRBJ1-4, with TRBD1 matching over 7 bases. This CDR3 is 14 amino acids long. Trimming took 5 bases from V and 7 from J; bases not matched to a gene: 7. CDR3 nucleotides: TGTGCCAGCAGTCCAAGGGGGCTGGGTGAAAAACTGTTTTTT. This codes for CASSPRGLGEKLFF.

This clonotype was seen more than once but under ten times. The V call is TRBV11-1, the J call TRBJ2-5, with D hard to call. Germline assignment: CDR1 SGHAT and CDR2 FQDESV (reference sequence). This CDR3 contains 16 residues. V shed 2 bases and J shed 2 bases, with 15 bases lying between them. The CDR3: CASSLIKTHQQETQYF. DNA for the CDR3: TGTGCCAGCAGCTTAATTAAGACTCACCAACAAGAGACCCAGTACTTC.

By share, this clonotype counts as medium-sized. The rearrangement uses TRBV11-2 and TRBJ2-1, with TRBD2 matching over 13 bases. Trimming took 5 bases from V and 2 from J; bases not matched to a gene: 6. In germline, CDR1 is SGHAT, CDR2 FQNNGV. This CDR3 spans 17 amino acids. The CDR3 sequence is CASSHGTSGITYNEQFF. CDR3 in DNA: TGTGCCAGCAGCCATGGGACTAGCGGGATAACCTACAATGAGCAGTTCTTC.

The genes are TRBV5-1 and TRBJ1-1; the D is unclear. Per germline, CDR1 SGHRS and CDR2 YFSETQ. This CDR3 contains 13 residues. The V end was cut by 0 bases, the J end by 10 bases, with 13 bases between. CDR3 sequence: CASSLEFQERAFF. The CDR3 bases are TGCGCCAGCAGCTTGGAATTCCAGGAAAGAGCTTTCTTT. The variable domain in full, with the rest retrieved from reference TRBV5-1 and TRBJ1-1, is KAGVTQTPRYLIKTRGQQVTLSCSPISGHRSVSWYQQTPGQGLQFLFEYFSETQRNKGNFPGRFSGRQFSNSRSEMNVSTLELGDSALYLCASSLEFQERAFFGQGTRLTVV.

The chain joins TRBV20-1 to TRBJ2-5, with TRBD1 identical over 7 bases. Unmatched junction bases numbered 7, after V lost 6 bases and J lost 3 bases. Looked up from germline, CDR1 is DFQATT and CDR2 is SNEGSKA (reference sequence). The CDR3 runs to 13 residues. CDR3 protein: CSARTGTEETQYF. The CDR3 nucleotides are TGCAGTGCAAGGACCGGGACAGAAGAGACCCAGTACTTC.

This clonotype was detected many times. V gene TRBV7-6 combines with J gene TRBJ1-1; D is undetermined. Germline values: CDR1 SGHVS, CDR2 FNYEAQ. CDR3 size: 12 residues. V lost 5 bases to trimming and J lost 2 bases, with 6 bases between them. The CDR3 reads CASSNRNTEAFF. As DNA, the CDR3 is TGTGCCAGCAGCAACCGAAACACTGAAGCTTTCTTT.

The J gene is TRBJ2-3, the V gene TRBV7-8; 11 bases map to TRBD2. V lost 0 bases to trimming and J lost 3 bases; unmatched junction nucleotides: 2. The CDR3 runs 16 residues. Germline V lookup: CDR1 SGHVS, CDR2 FQNEAQ. The CDR3 nucleotides are TGTGCCAGCAGCTTAGCGCGACTAGCGGGAACAGATACGCAGTATTTT. This gives the protein CASSLARLAGTDTQYF.

There are a few counts of this clonotype. The chain carries TRBV20-1 and TRBJ1-5; no definite D call. V was cut by 4 bases and J by 1 base, with 11 bases left in between. The length of the CDR3 is 14 residues. The germline V gene has CDR1 DFQATT and CDR2 SNEGSKA (reference sequence). The CDR3 region is CSATRSGSNQPQHF. The CDR3 bases are TGCAGTGCTACCAGGTCGGGAAGCAATCAGCCCCAGCATTTT.

This clonotype was recorded many times. The V call is TRBV6-5, the J call TRBJ1-6; no definite D call. Germline-derived CDR1 and CDR2 are MNHEY and SVGAGI. The CDR3 is 14 residues long. Trimming took off 2 bases at V and 11 bases at J, with 13 bases between the two ends. Here the CDR3 DNA reads TGTGCCAGCAGTTACGCTGGCCCGTTGGCACCCCTCCACTTT. Translated: CASSYAGPLAPLHF.

This clonotype occurred a few times. The chain uses TRBV20-1 and TRBJ1-1; D call uncertain. The CDR3 runs to 15 residues. Germline loops: CDR1 DFQATT, CDR2 SNEGSKA (reference sequence). V lost 2 bases to trimming and J lost 4 bases, with 17 bases between them. CDR3 DNA sequence: TGCAGTGCTAGATTGACCGGGTCGGGTGGCACTGAAGCTTTCTTT. This codes for CSARLTGSGGTEAFF.

The chain combines TRBV11-3 with TRBJ2-1, with D possibly matching TRBD2 (5 bases). This CDR3 comprises 13 residues. Germline V gene lookup returns CDR1 SGHNT and CDR2 YENEEA. Trimming left V 3 bases short and J 6 bases short, with 9 bases between. Here the CDR3 DNA reads TGTGCCAGCAGCTTGTTGAGCGGCAATGAGCAGTTCTTC. Translation gives CASSLLSGNEQFF. The whole variable domain, filled in from reference TRBV11-3 and TRBJ2-1, reads EAGVVQSPRYKIIEKKQPVAFWCNPISGHNTLYWYLQNLGQGPELLIRYENEEAVDDSQLPKDRFSAERLKGVDSTLKIQPAELGDSAVYLCASSLLSGNEQFFGPGTRLTVL.

This clonotype was seen once. V and J are TRBV3-1 and TRBJ2-1; 10 bases line up with TRBD2. This CDR3 is 15 amino acids long. V was pared by 3 bases and J by 3 bases, with 2 bases of the junction left unmatched. Germline CDR1 reads LGHDT; CDR2 reads YNNKEL (reference sequence). The CDR3 bases are TGTGCCAGCAGCCATCGGACTAGCGGCTACAATGAGCAGTTCTTC. It specifies CASSHRTSGYNEQFF.